The 2 T cell receptor beta chains given below trace back to one sample, sequenced in a study of Graves' ophthalmopathy and Graves' hyperthyroidism (dated by TCRdb to the late 2010s). Sequencing relied on an Illumina HiSeq 2000. TCR beta CDR3 regions were amplified from RNA transcripts for repertoire sequencing. The first round of RT-PCR was done with HTBI primers and the Qiagen OneStep RT-PCR kit, and was followed by a second round of multiplex PCR, then size selection and purification. Using fastp at Q25 and MiXCR, TCRdb reprocessed the public reads and kept productive beta chains. Identical CDR3 proteins give one entry, which carries the most common genes and DNA. This sample is represented by over 500,000 distinct CDR3 sequences; roughly 20% of them were singletons. The top ten constitute around 7% of the sample. The sequenced sample consisted of peripheral blood. These receptors were obtained from a woman between 18 and 30 years old with stable Graves' hyperthyroidism. Some clones in this sample may be carry-over from other donors' samples. Donor details come from another sample of the same person, matched by shared clones.

This clonotype was seen many times. The V and J genes are TRBV9 and TRBJ1-5, with unresolved D. CDR1 is SGDLS, CDR2 YYNGEE, per germline. This CDR3 has 9 amino acids. As DNA, the CDR3 is TGTGGTGGGGTTCGGCCCCAGCATTTT. Protein product: CGGVRPQHF.

This clonotype was recorded many times. CDR3 residues: CSVRAGVNEQYF. In DNA, the CDR3 is TGCAGCGTTCGGGCAGGGGTAAACGAGCAGTACTTC. The chain links TRBV29-1 to TRBJ2-7; maybe TRBD1 (6 bases). The germline CDR1 and CDR2 sequences are SQVTM and ANQGSEA. The length of the CDR3 is 12 residues. The V end lost 5 bases, the J end lost 5 bases, and 13 bases lay between the germline ends.